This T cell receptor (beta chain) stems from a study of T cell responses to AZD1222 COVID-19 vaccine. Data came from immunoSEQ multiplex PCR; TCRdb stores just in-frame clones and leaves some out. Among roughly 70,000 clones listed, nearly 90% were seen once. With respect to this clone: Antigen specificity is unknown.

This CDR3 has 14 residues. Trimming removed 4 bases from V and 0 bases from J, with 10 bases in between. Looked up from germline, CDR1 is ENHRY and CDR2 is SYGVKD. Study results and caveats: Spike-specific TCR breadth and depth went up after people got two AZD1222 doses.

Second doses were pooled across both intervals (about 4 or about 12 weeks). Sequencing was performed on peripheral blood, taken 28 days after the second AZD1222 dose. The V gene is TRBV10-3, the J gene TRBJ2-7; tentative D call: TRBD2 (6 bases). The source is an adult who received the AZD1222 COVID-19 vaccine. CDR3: CAISVISGSYEQYF. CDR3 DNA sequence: TGTGCCATCAGTGTGATTAGCGGCTCCTACGAGCAGTACTTC.